The next 12 T cell receptor beta chains were all read from a single sample in a study of Graves' ophthalmopathy and Graves' hyperthyroidism. RNA transcripts were the template, and TCR beta CDR3 regions were amplified from them. HTBI primers primed a first-round RT-PCR, and a second-round multiplex PCR followed. TCRdb analysed the multiplex PCR reads with MiXCR anew, one entry per CDR3 protein. The table lists under 350,000 distinct CDR3 sequences, roughly a sixth of them singletons. Source material: peripheral blood. Receptors were obtained from an adult man with Graves' ophthalmopathy.

This clonotype appeared many times. The chain couples TRBV12-3 or TRBV12-4 to TRBJ1-2, with D possibly being TRBD1 (5 bases). The CDR3 has 14 amino acids. V dropped 5 bases and J dropped 7 bases, with 17 bases sitting between them. CDR3 amino acids: CASSPGPGWGGYTF. CDR3 DNA: TGTGCCAGCAGTCCGGGGCCAGGGTGGGGTGGCTACACCTTC.

This clonotype was recorded at least ten times. The V and J genes are TRBV7-3 and TRBJ2-3; 9 positions agree with TRBD2. This CDR3 has 16 amino acids. Germline CDR1 SGHTA, CDR2 FQGTGA. V dropped 2 bases and J dropped 6; count of bases not matched to a gene: 9. Here the CDR3 reads CASSLGSTSGWDTQYF. The CDR3 DNA sequence: TGTGCCAGCAGCTTAGGTTCGACTAGCGGCTGGGATACGCAGTATTTT.

This clonotype was counted at least ten times. The genes are TRBV6-2 or TRBV6-3 and TRBJ2-6, with D possibly TRBD1 on 7 matching bases. Trimming pared 6 bases from V and 3 bases from J, leaving 27 bases between. The CDR3 runs 20 residues. Per germline, CDR1 MNHEY and CDR2 SVGEGT. The CDR3 loop is CASSGRQGKFSIFGANVLTF. The CDR3 DNA is TGTGCCAGCAGCGGGAGACAGGGAAAGTTCTCTATCTTTGGGGCCAACGTCCTGACTTTC.

This clonotype has a count of ten or more. The chain employs TRBV2 and TRBJ1-1; D remains ambiguous. Germline V gives CDR1 SNHLY, CDR2 FYNNEI. There are 13 residues in the CDR3. Trimming took 7 bases from V and 4 from J, leaving 13 bases between them. The CDR3 is CASTTDVFTEAFF. CDR3 DNA: TGTGCCAGCACCACCGACGTATTCACTGAAGCTTTCTTT.

This clonotype was detected ten times or more. The J gene is TRBJ2-7, the V gene TRBV28; perhaps D is TRBD1 or TRBD2 (5 bases each). CDR1 and CDR2 (germline): MDHEN, SYDVKM. The CDR3 has 15 residues. Trimming took off 7 bases at V and 3 bases at J, with 19 bases between the two ends. CDR3 in DNA: TGTGCCAGCAAGCCCCCCGGGGCCGGCCTCTACGAGCAGTACTTC. Its translation: CASKPPGAGLYEQYF.

This clonotype was counted at least ten times. The chain combines TRBV5-1 with TRBJ2-5, with D unclear. The CDR3 has 14 amino acids. From germline, CDR1 is SGHRS and CDR2 YFSETQ. The V end lost 6 bases, the J end lost 0 bases, and 12 bases lay between the germline ends. CDR3 sequence reads: CASTSQAHQETQYF. For the CDR3, the DNA is TGCGCCAGCACGTCGCAGGCCCACCAAGAGACCCAGTACTTC.

The sample holds many counts of this clonotype. The chain links TRBV20-1 to TRBJ1-2; 8 bases are a match to TRBD1. The CDR3 covers 14 residues. The J segment lost 2 bases and the V segment lost 5 bases, leaving 7 bases of the junction unmatched. Germline V lookup: CDR1 DFQATT, CDR2 SNEGSKA (reference sequence). CDR3 DNA: TGCAGTGCTGAGACAGGGGCGATCAACTATGGCTACACCTTC. Translation gives CSAETGAINYGYTF.

There are a few counts of this clonotype. Since no conserved phenylalanine or tryptophan closes the CDR3, a read error is the likely cause. V usage is TRBV11-2 and J usage is TRBJ2-7; 10 bases align to TRBD2. From germline, CDR1 is SGHAT and CDR2 FQNNGV. V lost 5 bases to trimming and J lost 6 bases; unmatched junction nucleotides: 16. This CDR3 has 17 amino acids. CDR3 nucleotide sequence: TGTGCCAGCAGCACCCGTTTCCTAGCGGGGGCCCCGGCCGAGCAGTACCTC. This gives the protein CASSTRFLAGAPAEQYL.

This clonotype was detected ten times or more. The J gene is TRBJ2-5, the V gene TRBV28, with a tentative D call TRBD2 (5 bases). The germline V gene has CDR1 MDHEN and CDR2 SYDVKM. CDR3 length: 15 residues. Between the trimmed V and J ends, which lost 7 bases and 1 base, there was a span of 16 bases. CDR3 coding DNA: TGTGCCAGCAACTCGAGGAGGTCAGTCCAAGAGACCCAGTACTTC. Protein: CASNSRRSVQETQYF.

Comment on this clonotype: Given a much more abundant clone one base away, this may be a read error. The V call is TRBV19, the J call TRBJ2-5; 11 bases fit TRBD2. Germline loops: CDR1 LNHDA, CDR2 SQIVND (reference sequence). Trimming removed 7 bases from V and 4 bases from J; junction bases left unmatched: 11. CDR3 length: 16 amino acids. The chain's CDR3 is CASIRRLAGFLETQYF. The CDR3 nucleotides are TGTGCCAGTATTAGAAGACTAGCGGGGTTCTTAGAGACCCAGTACTTC.

This clonotype was detected many times. V and J are TRBV25-1 and TRBJ1-6, with a tentative D call TRBD1 (6 bases). CDR1 MGHDK and CDR2 SYGVNS come from the germline V gene. V was clipped by 1 base and J by 8 bases, with 12 bases between them. The CDR3 loop spans 15 amino acids. Written as DNA, the CDR3 is TGTGCCAGCAGTGAATTGAGGGGGGCGGATTCACCCCTCCACTTT. The encoded protein is CASSELRGADSPLHF.

Concerning this clonotype: The DNA is left out, because the CDR3 cannot be placed on it with certainty; the CDR3 is given as TCRdb lists it. The chain carries TRBV24-1 and TRBJ2-7; TRBD1 was called by the table and not checked on the DNA. Germline V gene sequence: CDR1 KGHDR, CDR2 SFDVKD. The CDR3 totals 13 residues, both ends included. CDR3 protein: CATSVGQGTEQSF.